This T cell receptor beta chain derives from a study of T cell responses to AZD1222 COVID-19 vaccine. Analysis merged second doses at about 4 or about 12 weeks. The CDR3 totals 13 residues. The V end lost 2 bases, the J end lost 8 bases, and 10 bases lay between the germline ends. In germline, CDR1 is GTSNPN, CDR2 SVGIG (reference sequence). Concerning this clone itself: As yet, its antigen is unknown.

Study-level results: Spike-specific TCR repertoires showed rising breadth and depth after two AZD1222 doses. Donors, mostly white British, included more females; clonal diversity was possibly underestimated.

Method: immunoSEQ multiplex PCR; TCRdb's copy keeps in-frame clones and lacks some. This table has 150,000 to 200,000 clones, just over 90% appearing once. The rearrangement joins TRBV30 to TRBJ1-6; D is ambiguous. The sample in question was peripheral blood, obtained 28 days after the second AZD1222 dose. The receptor comes from an adult who received the AZD1222 COVID-19 vaccine. The CDR3 DNA follows: TGTGCCTGGAGTCCTCGGGTAGATTCACCCCTCCACTTT. It codes for CAWSPRVDSPLHF.